Listed below are T cell receptor beta chains from one sample, sequenced in a study of T cell changes during pregnancy in multiple sclerosis. TCRdb's copy holds only in-frame clones and misses some; the assay was immunoSEQ multiplex PCR. The sample includes tens of thousands of clones, 80% to 95% of them seen just once. The source material was CD4+ T cells from peripheral blood mononuclear cells, sampled after pregnancy. Receptors were obtained from a female donor in good health, enrolled as a control in a pregnancy study. Both conserved end residues are part of each CDR3.

CDR3 protein	V gene	J gene
CASSDRGGLNTEAFF	TRBV6-6	TRBJ1-1
CASSPGLAGGSTDTQYF	TRBV7-7	TRBJ2-3
CASSVQGVNQPQHF	TRBV7-9	TRBJ1-5
CASSPGTGVYEQYF	TRBV5-4	TRBJ2-7
CAISYRDSYEQYF	TRBV10-3	TRBJ2-7
CAISEWSGRAMTPNNEQFF	TRBV10-3	TRBJ2-1
CASSLGGLGSPLHF	TRBV7-6	TRBJ1-6
CASSTFDSRSGEQYF	TRBV5-4	TRBJ2-7
CSVRTSRVDTQYF	TRBV29-1	TRBJ2-3
CAWSRGEQFF	TRBV30	TRBJ2-1
CASSVGHTSGNTIYF	TRBV9	TRBJ1-3
CSVADSSYEQYF	TRBV29-1	TRBJ2-7
CASSTRRLTTTNEKLFF	TRBV13	TRBJ1-4
CASSRDYSLYEQYF	TRBV6-1	TRBJ2-7
CASSDSTEPNEKLFF	TRBV6-1	TRBJ1-4
CASSLSFGGSYEQYF	TRBV5-1	TRBJ2-7
CASSPGLAGGTGELFF	TRBV5-4	TRBJ2-2
CASSPPRRTSGRYEQYF	TRBV7-8	TRBJ2-7
CASSPNGGTEAFF	TRBV18	TRBJ1-1
CASSLGRFGLAKNIQYF	TRBV7-8	TRBJ2-4
CASSPRRSATYEQYF	TRBV9	TRBJ2-7
CASRTAGANNEQFF	TRBV6-5	TRBJ2-1
CASSSTSGIAKNIQYF	TRBV7-2	TRBJ2-4